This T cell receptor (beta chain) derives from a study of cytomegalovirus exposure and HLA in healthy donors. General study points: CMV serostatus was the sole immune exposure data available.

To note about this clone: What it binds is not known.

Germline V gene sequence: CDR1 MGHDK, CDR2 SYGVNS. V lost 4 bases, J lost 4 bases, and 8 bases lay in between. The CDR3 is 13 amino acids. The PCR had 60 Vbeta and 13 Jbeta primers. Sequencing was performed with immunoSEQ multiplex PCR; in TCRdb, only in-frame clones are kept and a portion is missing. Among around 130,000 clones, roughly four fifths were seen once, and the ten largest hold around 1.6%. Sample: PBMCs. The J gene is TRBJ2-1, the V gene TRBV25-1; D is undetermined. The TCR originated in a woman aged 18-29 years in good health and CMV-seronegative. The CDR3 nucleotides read TGTGCCAGCAGTGTACAGCAGTACAATGAGCAGTTCTTC. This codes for CASSVQQYNEQFF.